Listed here are 20 T cell receptor beta chains from one sample, sequenced in a study of T cells in Graves' hyperthyroidism and ophthalmopathy. RNA transcripts yielded amplified TCR beta CDR3 regions. With the HTBI primer set, the TCR CDR3 went through a first round of RT-PCR. MiXCR was run by TCRdb on the multiplex PCR reads, yielding one entry per CDR3 protein. The sample consists of roughly 420,000 distinct CDR3 sequences, roughly 15% of them appearing once. The specimen sequenced was blood. Receptors were obtained from a woman between 18 and 29 years old with Graves' hyperthyroidism.

J is TRBJ2-7 and V is TRBV4-3; D perhaps matches TRBD2 (5 bases). V was trimmed by 1 base and J by 1 base, leaving 11 bases between them. The germline gives CDR1 LGHNA, CDR2 YSLEER. The CDR3 has 15 residues. In nucleotides, the CDR3 is TGCGCCAGCAGCCAAGGAAACGGAGGATCCTACGAGCAGTACTTC. This gives the protein CASSQGNGGSYEQYF.

With regard to this clonotype: It may be a read error: a sequence one base away is much more abundant. The chain couples TRBV12-3 or TRBV12-4 to TRBJ2-3, with a weak D call TRBD2 (6 bases). The CDR3 totals 18 residues. Trimming removed 6 bases at V and 0 bases at J, with 22 bases between. CDR3 amino acids: CASRLPNGRRVSTDTQYF. The CDR3 coding sequence is TGTGCCAGCAGATTACCCAACGGGAGACGAGTTAGCACAGATACGCAGTATTTT.

This clonotype came up a few times. V is TRBV3-1 and J is TRBJ1-6; D is unresolved. The length of the CDR3 is 14 residues. Looked up from germline, CDR1 is LGHDT and CDR2 is YNNKEL (reference sequence). The ends were cut back, 0 bases at V and 8 bases at J, with 8 bases in the middle. The CDR3 sequence is CASSQDVSYSPLHF. For the CDR3, the DNA is TGTGCCAGCAGCCAAGATGTCAGTTATTCACCCCTCCACTTT.

At least ten counts were recorded for this clonotype. The V and J genes are TRBV27 and TRBJ2-7; TRBD2 matches 11 bases. Germline V gene lookup returns CDR1 MNHEY and CDR2 SMNVEV (reference sequence). The CDR3 has 16 residues. The junction had 6 bases not matched to a gene; V was cut back by 3 bases and J by 2 bases. The CDR3 loop is CASSLRIAGGPYEQYF. The CDR3 DNA sequence: TGTGCCAGCAGTTTGCGCATAGCGGGAGGGCCCTACGAGCAGTACTTC.

This clonotype was seen ten or more times. The genes are TRBV7-9 and TRBJ2-4; TRBD1 agrees at 8 bases. Trimming removed 5 bases from V and 2 bases from J; junction bases left unmatched: 5. The CDR3 spans 15 residues. In germline, CDR1 is SEHNR, CDR2 FQNEAQ (reference sequence). CDR3 coding DNA: TGTGCCAGCAGCGCCTCAGGGGGCTCCAAAAACATTCAGTACTTC. It translates to CASSASGGSKNIQYF.

This clonotype was detected ten times or more. This chain uses TRBV6-2 or TRBV6-3 with TRBJ2-7; D gene unclear. Looked up from germline, CDR1 is MNHEY and CDR2 is SVGEGT. The CDR3 loop spans 17 amino acids. The V and J ends lost 7 bases and 7 bases respectively, with 29 bases between them. The CDR3 region has the DNA TGTGCCAGCAATGACCTCGCTCCGGCGACCCCGGTTCGAGAGCAGTACTTC. Its protein is CASNDLAPATPVREQYF.

V and J are TRBV27 and TRBJ2-7; TRBD2 might be the D (5 bases). This CDR3 is 14 amino acids long. Trimming took off 3 bases at V and 0 bases at J, with 9 bases between the two ends. The germline gives CDR1 MNHEY, CDR2 SMNVEV (reference sequence). CDR3 coding DNA: TGTGCCAGCAGTTTCAGGAGGAGCTCCTACGAGCAGTACTTC. This encodes CASSFRRSSYEQYF.

In its sample, this clonotype was seen many times. The V call is TRBV9, the J call TRBJ1-2, with D perhaps matching TRBD1 (5 bases). Germline CDR1 and CDR2: SGDLS and YYNGEE. The V end lost 0 bases, the J end lost 0 bases, and 9 bases lay between the germline ends. The CDR3 extends over 15 amino acids. In DNA form, the CDR3 reads TGTGCCAGCAGCGTAGGAGGGGTTGCTAACTATGGCTACACCTTC. It is translated as CASSVGGVANYGYTF. Combining the CDR3 with reference TRBV9 and TRBJ1-2 gives the whole variable domain DSGVTQTPKHLITATGQRVTLRCSPRSGDLSVYWYQQSLDQGLQFLIQYYNGEERAKGNILERFSAQQFPDLHSELNLSSLELGDSALYFCASSVGGVANYGYTFGSGTRLTVV.

This chain links TRBV14 with TRBJ1-4, with TRBD1 as a possible D gene (5 bases). CDR3 size: 15 residues. CDR1 is SGHDN and CDR2 is FVKESK in the germline V gene. The V and J ends lost 0 bases and 4 bases respectively, with 9 bases between them. The CDR3 bases are TGTGCCAGCAGCCAAGATGGGGGATATAATGAAAAACTGTTTTTT. Protein sequence: CASSQDGGYNEKLFF.

This clonotype was seen a few times. The rearrangement links TRBV7-2 to TRBJ2-1, with 11 positions matching TRBD2. CDR3 length: 14 residues. Germline V gene data show CDR1 as SGHTA and CDR2 as FQGNSA. V gave up 5 bases and J gave up 10 bases; unmatched junction bases: 7. The CDR3 spells CASSKLAGEWEQFF. CDR3 DNA: TGTGCCAGCAGCAAACTAGCGGGAGAGTGGGAGCAGTTCTTC.

This clonotype was picked up a small number of times. The rearrangement joins TRBV6-2 or TRBV6-3 to TRBJ1-5, with TRBD1 as a possible D gene (5 bases). The germline V gene has CDR1 MNHEY and CDR2 SVGEGT. The length of the CDR3 is 15 residues. Trimming took off 7 bases at V and 6 bases at J, with 19 bases between the two ends. The CDR3: CASTNPGGVGQPQHF. CDR3 DNA: TGTGCCAGCACCAACCCGGGGGGAGTGGGTCAGCCCCAGCATTTT.

The chain combines TRBV6-1 with TRBJ1-4, with 7 bases matching TRBD1. The CDR3 is 16 amino acids. With V trimmed by 3 bases and J by 8 bases, 12 bases remained unmatched. The germline CDR1 and CDR2 sequences are MNHNS and SASEGT. The CDR3 here is CASSDEGANGKEKLFF. DNA of the CDR3: TGTGCCAGCAGTGATGAGGGGGCAAATGGGAAGGAAAAACTGTTTTTT.

This clonotype was seen a few times. V gene TRBV29-1 combines with J gene TRBJ2-1; D not certain. The CDR3 covers 12 residues. V shed 4 bases and J shed 1 base, with 5 bases lying between them. Germline CDR1 and CDR2: SQVTM and ANQGSEA. CDR3 amino acids: CSVVISYNEQFF. CDR3 sequence (DNA): TGCAGCGTTGTAATATCCTACAATGAGCAGTTCTTC.

This clonotype was recorded many times. The rearrangement links TRBV4-1 to TRBJ1-1, with 7 positions matching TRBD1. The ends lost 0 bases at V and 0 bases at J; junction bases unmatched: 13. The length of the CDR3 is 19 residues. Germline V lookup: CDR1 MGHRA, CDR2 YSYEKL. CDR3 sequence reads: CASSQDRVRQGRVNTEAFF. DNA for the CDR3: TGCGCCAGCAGCCAAGATAGGGTTCGACAGGGAAGGGTGAACACTGAAGCTTTCTTT.

There are a few counts of this clonotype. The genes are TRBV12-5 and TRBJ1-2; unclear D gene. Trimming stripped 5 bases from V and 3 bases from J, with 10 bases between. The CDR3 totals 13 residues. Germline loops: CDR1 LGHNT, CDR2 FRNRAP. CDR3 nucleotides: TGTGCTAGTGGTGAAAGACCGGACTATGGCTACACCTTC. Translation: CASGERPDYGYTF.

This clonotype was seen a few times. The chain combines TRBV19 with TRBJ1-5; tentative D call: TRBD1 (6 bases). The CDR3 covers 14 residues. V lost 7 bases, J lost 6 bases, and 16 bases lay in between. Germline lookup yields CDR1 LNHDA and CDR2 SQIVND (reference sequence). The CDR3 DNA sequence: TGTGCCAGTACTGTCGGGGGGCACGGTCAGCCCCAGCATTTT. This encodes CASTVGGHGQPQHF.

A note on this clonotype: A much larger clone differs by one base, so this may be a read error. The chain combines TRBV3-1 with TRBJ2-5, with TRBD1 matching over 12 bases. J was trimmed by 5 bases and V by 4 bases; bases with no gene match: 5. The CDR3 runs 15 residues. Germline V gives CDR1 LGHDT, CDR2 YNNKEL (reference sequence). CDR3 protein: CASSRGQGASETQYF. For the CDR3, the DNA is TGTGCCAGCAGCCGGGGACAGGGGGCTTCGGAGACCCAGTACTTC.

The chain carries TRBV20-1 and TRBJ2-7; TRBD2 aligns across 8 bases. Germline lookup yields CDR1 DFQATT and CDR2 SNEGSKA (reference sequence). With 6 bases clipped from V and 3 bases from J, the junction kept 4 bases outside the gene matches. The CDR3 is made up of 12 amino acids. As DNA, the CDR3 is TGCAGTGCAAGCACTAGCGGCTACGAGCAGTACTTC. Encoded protein: CSASTSGYEQYF.

This clonotype appeared a few times. V gene TRBV6-1 combines with J gene TRBJ1-2; the match to TRBD1 covers 7 bases. This CDR3 region has 13 residues. Germline assignment: CDR1 MNHNS and CDR2 SASEGT. V trimming: 7 bases; J trimming: 0 bases; junction bases outside the gene matches: 2. In DNA, the CDR3 is TGTGCCAGCACTCAGGGGGCTAACTATGGCTACACCTTC. Translation gives CASTQGANYGYTF.

This clonotype was counted ten times or more. The chain carries TRBV20-1 and TRBJ2-1; D assignment may be TRBD1 or TRBD2 (5 bases each). Deletions cut 6 bases from V and 2 bases from J, with 17 bases between. The CDR3 totals 15 residues. From germline, CDR1 is DFQATT and CDR2 SNEGSKA (reference sequence). The CDR3 reads CSAEEGRTPYNEQFF. DNA for the CDR3: TGCAGTGCCGAAGAGGGACGGACTCCCTACAATGAGCAGTTCTTC.